A single sample is the source of the 6 T cell receptor beta chains below, sequenced in a study of cytomegalovirus exposure and HLA in healthy donors. Both 60 Vbeta primers and 13 Jbeta primers went into the PCR. TCRdb keeps only in-frame clones here, not all; method: immunoSEQ multiplex PCR. The data show approximately 220,000 clones, around 80% seen once. The specimen was PBMCs. The origin of the receptors is a man in his forties in good health and CMV-seropositive.

The V gene is TRBV19, the J gene TRBJ2-5, with TRBD2 identical over 7 bases. CDR1 is LNHDA and CDR2 is SQIVND in the germline V gene (reference sequence). The CDR3 totals 14 residues. The V and J ends lost 3 bases and 2 bases, in that order; junction bases with no gene match: 3. The CDR3: CASSMGLLQETQYF. The CDR3 bases are TGTGCCAGTAGTATGGGACTACTTCAAGAGACCCAGTACTTC.

This chain connects TRBV5-4 to TRBJ1-2, with 7 bases aligning to TRBD1. With V trimmed by 10 bases and J by 2 bases, 8 bases remained unmatched. Germline V gives CDR1 SGHNT, CDR2 YYREEE (reference sequence). The length of the CDR3 is 13 residues. CDR3 nucleotide sequence: TGTGCCGCGGGAGGGGGCGTAAACTATGGCTACACCTTC. Translated, it gives CAAGGGVNYGYTF.

The J gene is TRBJ1-2, the V gene TRBV6-5, with 7 bases that match TRBD1. V dropped 2 bases and J dropped 0; count of bases not matched to a gene: 0. CDR1 and CDR2 from the germline V gene are MNHEY and SVGAGI. The CDR3 loop spans 14 amino acids. DNA for the CDR3: TGTGCCAGCAGTTACGGGACAGCTAACTATGGCTACACCTTC. This translates into CASSYGTANYGYTF.

The DNA for the CDR3 is TGTGCCAGCAGAGTCCGTGGGGGGGTCAGCAATCAGCCCCAGCATTTT. Its translation is CASRVRGGVSNQPQHF. The rearrangement links TRBV27 to TRBJ1-5; D perhaps matches TRBD1 (5 bases). V was shortened by 6 bases and J by 1 base, with 16 bases between the two germline ends. Germline CDR1 reads MNHEY; CDR2 reads SMNVEV (reference sequence). This CDR3 is 16 amino acids long.

J is TRBJ1-4 and V is TRBV7-9; D might be TRBD1 (5 bases). V was pared by 10 bases and J by 8 bases, with 14 bases between. The CDR3 consists of 12 residues. The germline gives CDR1 SEHNR, CDR2 FQNEAQ (reference sequence). The CDR3 DNA is TGTGCCACCCGGCGGGGGGACGAAAAACTGTTTTTT. The encoded protein is CATRRGDEKLFF.

This clone was seen only once. The rearrangement uses TRBV6-5 and TRBJ2-1; D is uncertain. V was trimmed by 6 bases and J by 6 bases, leaving 9 bases between them. Germline V gene sequence: CDR1 MNHEY, CDR2 SVGAGI. The CDR3 length is 12 residues. The CDR3 reads CASSLSVNEQFF. In nucleotides, the CDR3 is TGTGCCAGCAGCCTCAGCGTCAATGAGCAGTTCTTC.